The rows below give T cell receptor beta chains drawn from one sample of a study. In TCRdb, the RT-PCR reads were re-called with MiXCR into one record per CDR3 protein. The sample has hundreds of thousands of distinct CDR3 sequences, about 14% seen once. The sequencing input was memory CD4+ T cells from blood. These receptors all stem from a female donor in good health, serving as a healthy control. Each CDR3 is given without its conserved first and last residue.

j_gene: TRBJ2-2; v_gene: TRBV11-2; CDR3aa: ASSFEGLNTGELF
j_gene: TRBJ2-1; v_gene: TRBV9; CDR3aa: ASSPGTSLGREQF
j_gene: TRBJ2-1; v_gene: TRBV10-3; CDR3aa: AISESTNEQF
j_gene: TRBJ2-1; v_gene: TRBV29-1; CDR3aa: SVEDRYNEQF
j_gene: TRBJ1-6; v_gene: TRBV10-2; CDR3aa: ASGVSGYNSPLH
j_gene: TRBJ2-7; v_gene: TRBV3-1; CDR3aa: ASSHGLAGGVEQY
j_gene: TRBJ1-4; v_gene: TRBV12-3/TRBV12-4; CDR3aa: ASSLSRGHEKLF
j_gene: TRBJ1-5; v_gene: TRBV3-1; CDR3aa: ASSLGRYQPQH
j_gene: TRBJ2-1; v_gene: TRBV11-2; CDR3aa: ASSLARDNYNEQF
j_gene: TRBJ1-5; v_gene: TRBV6-5; CDR3aa: ASNNPNQPQH
j_gene: TRBJ1-5; v_gene: TRBV10-3; CDR3aa: AISRQGKDQPQH
j_gene: TRBJ2-5; v_gene: TRBV20-1; CDR3aa: SASPAGIGETQY
j_gene: TRBJ1-1; v_gene: TRBV7-2; CDR3aa: ASRPRGGGDTEAF
j_gene: TRBJ2-7; v_gene: TRBV20-1; CDR3aa: SASLVGATFSYEQY
j_gene: TRBJ1-1; v_gene: TRBV18; CDR3aa: ASSPRQVVMNTEAF
j_gene: TRBJ2-3; v_gene: TRBV20-1; CDR3aa: SLAGGTDTQY
j_gene: TRBJ2-7; v_gene: TRBV27; CDR3aa: ASSSPGQGGGGQY